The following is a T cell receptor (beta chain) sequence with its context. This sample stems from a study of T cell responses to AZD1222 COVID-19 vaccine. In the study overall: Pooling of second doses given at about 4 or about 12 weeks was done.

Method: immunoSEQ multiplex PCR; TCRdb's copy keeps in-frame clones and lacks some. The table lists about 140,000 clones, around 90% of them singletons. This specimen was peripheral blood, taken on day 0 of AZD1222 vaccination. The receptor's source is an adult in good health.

CDR3 in DNA: TGCGCCAGCAGCGCAGAATTAGGGGTGGGCTACGAGCAGTACTTC. It encodes CASSAELGVGYEQYF. The V gene is TRBV4-3, the J gene TRBJ2-7; D possibly corresponds to TRBD1 (5 bases). This CDR3 spans 15 amino acids. CDR1 LGHNA and CDR2 YSLEER come from the germline V gene. V was pared by 5 bases and J by 3 bases, with 17 bases between.